This T cell receptor (beta chain) came from a study of naive and memory T cell subsets. Alpha and beta constant region primers primed reverse transcription for blood and skin samples. TCRdb analysed the UMI-ligation and nested PCR reads with MiXCR anew, one entry per CDR3 protein. The sample has about 18,000 distinct CDR3 sequences, roughly 9% seen once. This clonotype appeared many times. Trimming pared 2 bases from V and 2 bases from J, leaving 8 bases between. The CDR3 contains 14 residues. From germline, CDR1 is MNHEY and CDR2 SVGEGT. Treatment given: skin biopsy from PPD injection site in Mantoux-positive individual. Input was roughly 1 to 1,100 ng of DNase-treated total RNA without cell sorting.

The chain joins TRBV6-2 or TRBV6-3 to TRBJ2-3; D gene ambiguous. The sequence was collected from an adult in good health. The sequencing used skin, collected from a tuberculin skin test site. The CDR3 DNA follows: TGTGCCAGCAGTTACCCACCCAACACAGATACGCAGTATTTT. This sequence encodes CASSYPPNTDTQYF.